In its sample, the clone carrying this T cell receptor beta chain was seen a few times. After removal of 2 bases from V and 5 bases from J, the junction contained 8 bases not matched to a gene. Germline V gene sequence: CDR1 SGHRS, CDR2 YFSETQ. The CDR3 extends over 16 amino acids. The data are from a study of OX40 agonist ivuxolimab in advanced cancers. The overall study: Three partial responders included one hepatocellular carcinoma patient and two cutaneous melanoma patients.

Baseline, cycle 4 day 1, and cycle 7 day 1 were the blood sampling points. Generated by immunoSEQ multiplex PCR, the TCRdb table keeps only in-frame clones and is missing some. The profile shows some 48,000 clones, about 81% of them singletons. The specimen was CD4+ or CD8+ T cells sorted from blood, collected in a trial of the OX40 agonist ivuxolimab. This chain links TRBV5-1 with TRBJ2-3; TRBD2 agrees at 10 bases. This TCR was recovered from an adult with an advanced solid tumor such as melanoma, head and neck, liver or kidney cancer. CDR3 sequence reads: CASSFSGRGGGDTQYF. In DNA, the CDR3 is TGCGCCAGCAGCTTCAGCGGGAGGGGAGGGGGAGATACGCAGTATTTT.